This TCR beta chain was sequenced for a study of PD-1 blockade in mismatch repair-deficient tumors. As for the study in general: Patients had approximately 12 mismatch repair-deficient cancer types, all previously treated and progressing.

The assay was immunoSEQ multiplex PCR, and TCRdb's table has in-frame clones only and misses some. The sample lists roughly 38,000 clones, 65% to 85% occurring once. Looked up from germline, CDR1 is MNHEY and CDR2 is SMNVEV (reference sequence). The CDR3 is 15 amino acids. After removal of 5 bases from V and 3 bases from J, the junction contained 6 bases not matched to a gene. PCR or immunohistochemistry showed mismatch repair deficiency in every enrolled patient. TCRs were sequenced from a few patients responding to pembrolizumab. Study findings and constraints: Tumor-resident clones, often undetectable pretreatment in blood, expanded then contracted after pembrolizumab.

Concerning this clone: Its antigen is as yet unknown.

The sequencing used PBMCs, collected roughly 39 weeks after starting pembrolizumab. This sequence originates from an adult with mismatch repair-deficient cancer. The rearrangement links TRBV27 to TRBJ2-3, with 9 positions matching TRBD2. The CDR3 loop reads CASSTAGGSTDTQYF. The CDR3, as DNA: TGTGCCAGCAGTACGGCGGGAGGGAGTACAGATACGCAGTATTTT.